The text below deals with one TCR beta chain. FACS was used to enrich TEMRA cells, whereas the CD8+ and CD4+ T cells were obtained by negative isolation. From germline, CDR1 is MNHEY and CDR2 SVGAGI. This CDR3 region has 14 residues. With 6 bases removed from V and 5 bases from J, the gap between germline ends came to 17 bases. When the RNA was reverse transcribed, random hexamers were used with an input of roughly 0.45 to 1 ug. It was immunoSEQ multiplex PCR that amplified TCR beta CDR3 across 54 Vbeta and 13 Jbeta. TCRdb itself ran the immunoSEQ multiplex PCR reads through MiXCR, one entry per CDR3 protein. The sample has some 400,000 distinct CDR3 sequences; 75% to 90% are singletons. This record comes from a study of CD8 T cells in Susac syndrome.

The sequence was collected from a human donor with multiple sclerosis. The sample was CD8+ T cells from PBMCs. The V call is TRBV6-5, the J call TRBJ2-7, with a weak D call TRBD2 (6 bases). Here the CDR3 DNA reads TGTGCCAGCAGCCTGGACGGGGGAATAAACGAGCAGTACTTC. It yields the protein CASSLDGGINEQYF.